This TCR beta chain was profiled in a study of cytomegalovirus exposure and HLA in healthy donors. The study, taken as a whole, reports: Among the CMV-associated chains, three were confirmed in vitro as specific for CMV antigens. A classifier reportedly called cytomegalovirus status with high sensitivity and specificity.

Both 60 Vbeta primers and 13 Jbeta primers went into the PCR. The method was immunoSEQ multiplex PCR; TCRdb's version includes in-frame clones alone and lacks a portion of them. The data show tens of thousands of clones, around 80% seen once. Trimming removed 3 bases at V and 7 bases at J, with 15 bases between. In germline, CDR1 is MDHEN, CDR2 SYDVKM. The CDR3 has 14 amino acids. This clone was counted only a few times. What it recognizes is unknown. The sample taken for sequencing was PBMCs. V usage is TRBV28 and J usage is TRBJ1-2; weak D call: TRBD1 (6 bases). This sequence was found in a woman aged 30 to 39 in good health and CMV-seronegative. DNA of the CDR3: TGTGCCAGCAGTTTGTACAGGGAAACGAGTGGCTACACCTTC. Protein sequence: CASSLYRETSGYTF.